Shown below are 16 T cell receptor beta chains from a single sample sequenced in a study of T-cell reconstitution after alpha-beta-depleted transplantation in children. It was with unique molecular identifiers that the TCRbeta library was prepared. TCRdb passed the PCR reads through MiXCR, listing each CDR3 protein once. The sample holds around 440,000 distinct CDR3 sequences, 10% to 13% seen once. This material consisted of PBMCs, taken before TCRalphabeta/CD19-depleted stem cell transplant. These receptor sequences come from a child aged 2 to 9 with inherited bone marrow failure, due to receive a stem cell transplant.

In this sample, this clonotype turned up many times. This chain links TRBV5-1 with TRBJ2-5, with 8 bases aligning to TRBD2. J lost 5 bases, V lost 3 bases, and 6 bases had no gene match. Germline V CDR1 and CDR2: SGHRS, YFSETQ. This CDR3 has 14 residues. The CDR3 is CASSSGLVDETQYF. The CDR3 nucleotides are TGCGCCAGCAGCTCGGGACTAGTAGACGAGACCCAGTACTTC.

The CDR3 nucleotides are TGTGCCAGCAGTTTCCAGGGATCCATGGACATTCAGTACTTC. It encodes CASSFQGSMDIQYF. The genes are TRBV27 and TRBJ2-4; D is possibly TRBD1 (5 bases). CDR3 length equals 14 residues. V lost 3 bases, J lost 8 bases, and 14 bases lay in between. Germline CDR1 MNHEY, CDR2 SMNVEV (reference sequence).

The chain is built from TRBV5-1 and TRBJ2-1; D is ambiguous. CDR1 is SGHRS and CDR2 is YFSETQ in the germline V gene. This CDR3 contains 18 residues. V dropped 3 bases and J dropped 4 bases, with 23 bases sitting between them. CDR3 protein: CASSSLNPTPTQYNEQFF. DNA of the CDR3: TGCGCCAGCAGCTCCCTAAACCCGACACCAACCCAATACAATGAGCAGTTCTTC.

This clonotype appeared many times. The chain is built from TRBV9 and TRBJ2-1; 11 bases fit TRBD2. The CDR3 consists of 15 residues. The V gene end was trimmed by 4 bases and the J gene end by 8 bases; junction bases not matched to a gene: 8. Per the germline V gene, CDR1 is SGDLS and CDR2 is YYNGEE. The chain's CDR3 is CASSPGTSGIHEQFF. The CDR3 nucleotides read TGTGCCAGCAGCCCCGGGACTAGCGGTATCCATGAGCAGTTCTTC.

This clonotype was counted many times. A read error may account for a junction end that differs from germline. The chain is built from TRBV25-1 and TRBJ2-1, with 13 bases fitting TRBD2. There are 14 residues in the CDR3. Germline CDR1 and CDR2: MGHDK and SYGVNS. The CDR3: CASSARLAGGGRCF. As DNA, the CDR3 is TGTGCCAGCAGTGCCAGACTAGCGGGAGGAGGAAGGTGCTTC.

V and J are TRBV12-3 or TRBV12-4 and TRBJ2-3; 8 bases are shared with TRBD1. There are 16 residues in the CDR3. Trimming at V came to 4 bases and at J to 0 bases, leaving 6 bases not matched to a gene. The CDR3 DNA reads as TGTGCCAGCAGTTCCCAGGGGGCGCCTAGCACAGATACGCAGTATTTT. It translates to CASSSQGAPSTDTQYF.

As DNA, the CDR3 is TGCGCCAGCAGCCAAGGGGGGAACGGGAACACTGAAGCTTTCTTT. Protein: CASSQGGNGNTEAFF. The rearrangement links TRBV4-3 to TRBJ1-1; TRBD1 is a possible D gene (5 bases). This CDR3 is built from 15 residues. Trimming removed 1 base from V and 1 base from J, with 10 bases in between. CDR1 and CDR2 from the germline V gene are LGHNA and YSLEER.

This clonotype was found many times. V usage is TRBV20-1 and J usage is TRBJ1-5; D not certain. From germline, CDR1 is DFQATT and CDR2 SNEGSKA (reference sequence). The CDR3 contains 13 residues. The ends were cut back, 6 bases at V and 0 bases at J, with 9 bases in the middle. The CDR3 DNA reads as TGCAGTGCGCGGCCTAATAGCAATCAGCCCCAGCATTTT. This sequence encodes CSARPNSNQPQHF.

This clonotype was found many times. The CDR3 nucleotides are TGTGCCAGTAGAGACAGGGCTTCGGTCGGCAATCAGCCCCAGCATTTT. Amino acids: CASRDRASVGNQPQHF. The V call is TRBV27, the J call TRBJ1-5; 7 bases match TRBD1. V lost 9 bases to trimming and J lost 2 bases; unmatched junction nucleotides: 13. Germline assignment: CDR1 MNHEY and CDR2 SMNVEV (reference sequence). CDR3 length: 16 amino acids.

This clonotype was counted ten times or more. The gene calls are TRBV21-1 and TRBJ2-3; the table's D call TRBD2 went unverified against the DNA. TRBV21-1 is a recognized pseudogene. The CDR3 is 17 amino acids. The CDR3 DNA reads TGTGCCAGCAGCATCTACGAGCGGGGTCCTAGCACAGATACGCAGTATTTT. Protein product: CASSIYERGPSTDTQYF.

This clonotype was seen at least ten times. This chain connects TRBV12-3 or TRBV12-4 to TRBJ1-2; D is undetermined. Trimming cost V 8 bases and J 4 bases, with 17 bases left between them. This CDR3 is built from 14 residues. The CDR3 DNA sequence: TGTGCCAGCTTTTCGGGCGGCGGACCCTATGGCTACACCTTC. Translating it yields CASFSGGGPYGYTF.

This clonotype has at least ten counts. The CDR3 DNA is TGCGCCAGCAGCCTGGGAGGCTCCAATGAGCAGTTCTTC. Protein product: CASSLGGSNEQFF. This chain joins TRBV5-1 and TRBJ2-1; D possibly corresponds to TRBD2 (6 bases). This CDR3 spans 13 amino acids. Per germline, CDR1 SGHRS and CDR2 YFSETQ. V dropped 4 bases and J dropped 6 bases, with 11 bases sitting between them.

There are many counts of this clonotype. The genes are TRBV12-3 or TRBV12-4 and TRBJ2-1; 8 positions match TRBD1. V dropped 1 base and J dropped 7; count of bases not matched to a gene: 6. The CDR3 spans 15 residues. CDR3 DNA sequence: TGTGCCAGCAGTTTAGGCAGGGGGCGCCGGAATGAGCAGTTCTTC. Translation gives CASSLGRGRRNEQFF.

This clonotype was found many times. The rearrangement links TRBV7-2 to TRBJ2-4; possibly TRBD1 for D (6 bases). Germline V gene sequence: CDR1 SGHTA, CDR2 FQGNSA. The V gene lost 1 base and the J gene lost 9 bases, with 10 bases spanning the gap. The CDR3 covers 13 residues. The CDR3 sequence: CASSLGGGGIQYF. The CDR3, as DNA: TGTGCCAGCAGCTTAGGTGGGGGCGGCATTCAGTACTTC. The full variable domain, rest sourced from reference TRBV7-2 and TRBJ2-4, is GAGVSQSPSNKVTEKGKDVELRCDPISGHTALYWYRQSLGQGLEFLIYFQGNSAPDKSGLPSDRFSAERTGGSVSTLTIQRTQQEDSAVYLCASSLGGGGIQYFGAGTRLSVL.

This clonotype was counted at least ten times. The chain uses TRBV20-1 and TRBJ2-5; D gene ambiguous. In germline, CDR1 is DFQATT, CDR2 SNEGSKA (reference sequence). Trimming shortened V by 0 bases and J by 5 bases, and 10 bases separated the two germline ends. The CDR3 totals 13 residues. The CDR3 DNA is TGCAGTGCTAGAGATCTTGTCGGGGAGACCCAGTACTTC. This translates into CSARDLVGETQYF.

There are many counts of this clonotype. The chain uses TRBV11-2 and TRBJ2-7; 16 bases agree with TRBD2. In germline, CDR1 is SGHAT, CDR2 FQNNGV. V shed 0 bases, J shed 0 bases, and the junction held 8 bases outside the gene matches. This CDR3 has 20 amino acids. CDR3 in amino acids: CASSLDPGLAGGRSSYEQYF. In DNA, the CDR3 is TGTGCCAGCAGCTTAGACCCGGGACTAGCGGGAGGGAGGAGCTCCTACGAGCAGTACTTC.